These T cell receptor beta chains were read from a single sample in a study of response to subunit inactivated influenza vaccine. TCRdb re-derived calls from the RT-PCR reads in MiXCR, one entry per CDR3 protein. The table includes under 200,000 distinct CDR3 sequences, about 10% detected once. The specimen comprised CD8+ T cells sorted from PBMCs, sampled less than 25 months after vaccination. The receptors come from a man between 50 and 69 years old who received an inactivated influenza vaccine. Both conserved end residues are part of each CDR3. Size is stated for part of the rows, as once, few or many counts, or as a class when the clone is expanded.

V,J,size,CDR3
TRBV28,TRBJ1-1,few,CASSLDDTEAFF
TRBV5-1,TRBJ2-1,many,CASSLAGSSYNEQFF
TRBV5-6,TRBJ2-5,once,CASSLNRQGETQYF
TRBV29-1,TRBJ2-1,few,CSVTSGGAIEQFF
TRBV7-9,TRBJ2-5,.,CASSLLQGGETQYF
TRBV20-1,TRBJ2-3,.,CSADTDTEYTDTQYF
TRBV12-3/TRBV12-4,TRBJ2-1,many,CASSPGGVNEQFF
TRBV7-6,TRBJ2-1,.,CASSLPDQTSSRDNEQFF
TRBV2,TRBJ2-1,.,CASSMTYSYNEQFF
TRBV7-9,TRBJ1-2,many,CASSLGQGDHGYTF
TRBV10-1,TRBJ2-5,.,CASSDFQETQYF
TRBV19,TRBJ2-3,.,CASSMTGLRTDTQYF
TRBV4-3,TRBJ2-1,few,CASSQGLAGGYEQFF
TRBV4-2,TRBJ1-2,many,CASSPFAGTSNYGYTF
TRBV3-1,TRBJ2-1,few,CASSQDSGSGRFQFF
TRBV6-5,TRBJ2-7,few,CASSYTGAYEQYF
TRBV6-5,TRBJ2-7,many,CASSYSSWGDEYF
TRBV28,TRBJ2-1,few,CASSPTSGGLNEQFF
TRBV12-3/TRBV12-4,TRBJ2-5,.,CASSTPGERSQETQYF
TRBV7-2,TRBJ2-5,.,CASSPVGSQETQYF
TRBV2,TRBJ2-3,.,CASRATSGSADTQYF
TRBV7-9,TRBJ2-7,.,CASSLALRNYEQYF
TRBV5-6,TRBJ2-1,.,CASSLGVGGPFNEQFF
TRBV4-2,TRBJ1-1,few,CASSQVRLEGYDEAFF
TRBV28,TRBJ1-5,few,CASSLFAAKDPGRRYSNQPQHF
TRBV24-1,TRBJ2-5,.,CATSEGIQETQYF
TRBV19,TRBJ1-5,few,CASSRLQLSNQPQHF
TRBV7-9,TRBJ2-1,.,CASSAEGAEQFF
TRBV4-3,TRBJ1-2,few,CASSQDRIINYGYTF
TRBV9,TRBJ2-3,.,CASSVAGAGGFTDTQYF
TRBV4-3,TRBJ2-1,.,CASSTDRGSYNEQFF
TRBV27,TRBJ1-1,few,CASISGFGIMDTEAFF
TRBV25-1,TRBJ2-1,many,CATSGSYNEQFF
TRBV4-1,TRBJ2-7,few,CASSKLAGGLYEQYF
TRBV29-1,TRBJ1-1,.,CSVEESPKPGGAFF
TRBV6-2/TRBV6-3,TRBJ1-5,few,CASSYPWGAQHF
TRBV28,TRBJ1-6,.,CASTIGFGGYYNSPLHF
TRBV14,TRBJ2-3,.,CASSQVGAVYIADTQYF
TRBV6-2/TRBV6-3,TRBJ2-7,many,CASSRTGYEQYF
TRBV20-1,TRBJ2-5,.,CSADSLGRQQETQYF
TRBV6-2/TRBV6-3,TRBJ2-5,few,CASSYSTGFKETQYF
TRBV9,TRBJ2-3,many,CASSVGLAIRADTQYF
TRBV5-1,TRBJ2-7,many,CASSLEGVYEQYF
TRBV10-3,TRBJ2-7,.,CAISESRNPFYEQYF
TRBV7-9,TRBJ1-6,.,CASSLGGVISPLHF
TRBV7-2,TRBJ2-5,medium-sized,CASSLVGFETQYF
TRBV20-1,TRBJ2-7,few,CSATGTSGYEQYF
TRBV11-2,TRBJ2-1,few,CASRNSRASYNEQFF
TRBV6-5,TRBJ2-3,few,CASSYSIRIHDTQYF
TRBV24-1,TRBJ1-2,few,CATSTDEPANYGYTF
TRBV4-1,TRBJ1-2,.,CASSQDEGGGGYTF
TRBV27,TRBJ2-3,.,CASSFLYDTDTQYF
TRBV4-2,TRBJ2-7,few,CASSQGTRTGLFYF
TRBV12-3/TRBV12-4,TRBJ2-1,many,CASSTRTTTYNEQFF
TRBV4-3,TRBJ2-1,many,CASSQARAGLELQFF